These 17 T cell receptor beta chains came from one sample sequenced in a study of T cell repertoires in cytomegalovirus infection (dated by TCRdb to the late 2010s). Taken with the paper, the label for treatment or condition translates to: in vitro stimulation with specific CMV peptide epitopes to enrich CMV-specific T cells. Sequencing instrument: Illumina HiSeq 1500. TCRdb reworked the public reads: Q25 trimming with fastp, MiXCR clone assembly, productive beta chains retained. Every entry covers one CDR3 protein and lists the most common genes and DNA from its rows. The sample records 340,000 or so distinct CDR3 sequences, around a quarter of which are singletons. The biggest ten clones account for 13% of the sample. No cognate antigen is known for these TCRs. The sample was cultured PBMCs, taken from culture after CMV antigen stimulation. Receptor source: a human donor in good health (CMV status not recorded). Some clones in this sample may be carry-over from other donors' samples.

The chain joins TRBV7-2 to TRBJ2-1, with 10 nucleotides matching TRBD2. Losses at the gene ends were 4 bases for V and 7 bases for J; bases not matched to a gene: 7. The CDR3 is 15 residues long. The germline gives CDR1 SGHTA, CDR2 FQGNSA. The CDR3 loop is CASSSGLATWNEQFF. The CDR3 DNA follows: TGTGCCAGCAGCTCGGGACTAGCGACCTGGAATGAGCAGTTCTTC.

The chain carries TRBV6-2 or TRBV6-3 and TRBJ1-1; 7 bases map to TRBD1. The CDR3 consists of 15 residues. Germline CDR1 and CDR2: MNHEY and SVGEGT. With 6 bases clipped from V and 1 base from J, the junction kept 8 bases outside the gene matches. The CDR3 region is CASSRSRDRNTEAFF. In DNA, the CDR3 is TGTGCCAGCAGCCGGTCCCGGGACAGGAACACTGAAGCTTTCTTT.

This clonotype was observed a few times. The V and J genes are TRBV12-3 or TRBV12-4 and TRBJ2-1; a possible D gene is TRBD2 (6 bases). The CDR3 totals 14 residues. V was shortened by 0 bases and J by 7 bases, with 10 bases between the two germline ends. The CDR3 DNA sequence: TGTGCCAGCAGTTTAGCCGGAGGGTTTAATGAGCAGTTCTTC. Protein product: CASSLAGGFNEQFF.

This sequence joins TRBV5-6 and TRBJ2-5; 8 positions agree with TRBD2. Germline V lookup: CDR1 SGHDT, CDR2 YYEEEE. The CDR3 is 15 amino acids. J was trimmed by 5 bases and V by 0 bases; bases with no gene match: 6. CDR3 residues: CASSLVGLASETQYF. The CDR3 bases are TGTGCCAGCAGCTTGGTCGGACTAGCTTCGGAGACCCAGTACTTC.

This CDR3 is CASSYSGRRVWNEQFF. DNA of the CDR3: TGTGCCAGCAGTTATAGCGGGAGGAGGGTCTGGAATGAGCAGTTCTTC. This chain connects TRBV6-2 or TRBV6-3 to TRBJ2-1, with 10 bases aligning to TRBD2. This CDR3 contains 16 residues. V shed 3 bases, J shed 7 bases, and the junction held 9 bases outside the gene matches. Germline loops: CDR1 MNHEY, CDR2 SVGEGT.

This chain joins TRBV6-2 or TRBV6-3 and TRBJ2-3; TRBD2 matches 7 bases. This CDR3 comprises 13 residues. CDR1 is MNHEY, CDR2 SVGEGT, per germline. With V trimmed by 2 bases and J by 4 bases, 0 bases remained unmatched. The CDR3 loop reads CASSYAGADTQYF. As DNA, the CDR3 is TGTGCCAGCAGTTACGCGGGAGCAGATACGCAGTATTTT.

In its sample, this clonotype was seen a few times. DNA of the CDR3: TGTGCCAGCACTCTGCGGGGGTTCACCGGGGAGCTGTTTTTT. Protein: CASTLRGFTGELFF. J is TRBJ2-2 and V is TRBV6-1, with 7 bases matching TRBD2. The CDR3 has 14 amino acids. V trimming: 7 bases; J trimming: 4 bases; junction bases outside the gene matches: 6. The germline V gene encodes CDR1 MNHNS and CDR2 SASEGT.

This clonotype was detected only once. The gene calls are TRBV7-9 and TRBJ1-1; D remains unclear. Germline V lookup: CDR1 SEHNR, CDR2 FQNEAQ (reference sequence). The ends were cut back, 5 bases at V and 6 bases at J, with 10 bases in the middle. The CDR3 has 12 residues. The CDR3 DNA reads as TGTGCCAGCAGCGCACGAAGCGCTGAAGCTTTCTTT. Translation: CASSARSAEAFF.

The chain uses TRBV6-2 or TRBV6-3 and TRBJ1-5, with D uncertain. The ends were cut back, 3 bases at V and 2 bases at J, with 5 bases in the middle. CDR1 is MNHEY, CDR2 SVGEGT, per germline. The CDR3 contains 13 residues. The CDR3 reads CASSYDGNQPQHF. In nucleotides, the CDR3 is TGTGCCAGCAGTTATGATGGCAATCAGCCCCAGCATTTT.

This clonotype was picked up a small number of times. The chain employs TRBV7-9 and TRBJ1-2, with D perhaps matching TRBD1 (5 bases). The V gene's germline CDR1 is SEHNR and CDR2 FQNEAQ (reference sequence). Trimming stripped 5 bases from V and 3 bases from J, with 22 bases between. The CDR3 consists of 17 residues. CDR3 DNA sequence: TGTGCCAGCAGCCGAGCCGGGGCAGCGAAAAACCACTATGGCTACACCTTC. This encodes CASSRAGAAKNHYGYTF. The full variable domain, with the rest looked up from reference TRBV7-9 and TRBJ1-2, is DTGVSQNPRHKITKRGQNVTFRCDPISEHNRLYWYRQTLGQGPEFLTYFQNEAQLEKSRLLSDRFSAERPKGSFSTLEIQRTEQGDSAMYLCASSRAGAAKNHYGYTFGSGTRLTVV.

The J gene is TRBJ2-7, the V gene TRBV3-1; 8 nucleotides align to TRBD2. This CDR3 is 17 amino acids long. Trimming cost V 4 bases and J 0 bases; bases outside gene matches: 11. The germline V gene encodes CDR1 LGHDT and CDR2 YNNKEL (reference sequence). The CDR3 nucleotides are TGTGCCAGCAGCCCCACCGGGGGGGCAAAGTCCTCCTACGAGCAGTACTTC. Translated, it gives CASSPTGGAKSSYEQYF.

This clonotype was found many times. This rearrangement joins TRBV6-2 or TRBV6-3 to TRBJ2-2; D is perhaps TRBD2 (7 bases). Trimming left V 10 bases short and J 2 bases short, with 20 bases between. Looked up from germline, CDR1 is MNHEY and CDR2 is SVGEGT. This CDR3 is 16 amino acids long. This CDR3 is CATRRGGTTNTGELFF. The CDR3 region has the DNA TGTGCCACGCGTAGGGGGGGGACGACCAACACCGGGGAGCTGTTTTTT.

This clonotype was counted only a few times. The V call is TRBV7-2, the J call TRBJ2-1, with D hard to call. Germline V gene sequence: CDR1 SGHTA, CDR2 FQGNSA. This CDR3 contains 15 residues. The V and J ends lost 5 bases and 8 bases respectively, with 19 bases between them. CDR3 sequence: CASSATGFQGDEQFF. The CDR3 nucleotides are TGTGCCAGCAGCGCGACGGGCTTTCAAGGCGATGAGCAGTTCTTC.

This chain links TRBV18 with TRBJ2-3; 15 bases map to TRBD2. CDR3 length: 20 residues. V was clipped by 3 bases and J by 2 bases; unmatched bases: 12. Germline V gene lookup returns CDR1 KGHSH and CDR2 LQKENI. In DNA form, the CDR3 reads TGTGCCAGCTCACCTACCGGACTAGCGGGAGGGCCCCAACACACAGATACGCAGTATTTT. Its translation is CASSPTGLAGGPQHTDTQYF.

This clonotype turned up a few times. The V and J genes are TRBV12-3 or TRBV12-4 and TRBJ2-1, with TRBD1 as a possible D gene (5 bases). Trimming removed 5 bases at V and 8 bases at J, with 22 bases between. This CDR3 contains 16 residues. The CDR3 nucleotides are TGTGCCAGCAGTCTCACATCCCCAGGGCTAGGTTATGAGCAGTTCTTC. It yields the protein CASSLTSPGLGYEQFF.

In its sample, this clonotype was seen a few times. This chain connects TRBV4-1 to TRBJ2-7, with TRBD2 matching 9 bases. Germline CDR1 is MGHRA and CDR2 is YSYEKL. This CDR3 contains 15 residues. The ends lost 0 bases at V and 2 bases at J; junction bases unmatched: 2. Here the CDR3 DNA reads TGCGCCAGCAGCCAAGATCTAGCGGGGACCTACGAGCAGTACTTC. Encoded protein: CASSQDLAGTYEQYF.

The V and J genes are TRBV6-1 and TRBJ2-7; D ambiguous. V lost 4 bases, J lost 0 bases, and 10 bases lay in between. The CDR3 length is 14 residues. Germline V lookup: CDR1 MNHNS, CDR2 SASEGT. CDR3: CASSASAGSYEQYF. The CDR3 nucleotides read TGTGCCAGCAGTGCGTCAGCAGGCTCCTACGAGCAGTACTTC.